The T cell receptor beta chain under discussion was sequenced for a study of T cell repertoires in cytomegalovirus infection. Looking at the study overall: Matching HLA type and CMV infection were both indicated by public TCR beta signatures.

A word on this clonotype: Its antigen is not known. A read error may explain this, as a much larger clone is one base away.

Whole-study results and caveats: Identification of carriers of CMV plus the relevant HLA was achieved through cumulative public TCR beta family frequency. The study found HLA-C-restricted CMV-specific TCR beta clonotypes dominating the ex vivo response.

TCRdb reanalysed the reads using MiXCR and keeps one entry per CDR3 protein. The sample includes about 600,000 distinct CDR3 sequences, about 24% of them seen just once. The sequence came from a human donor in good health (CMV status not recorded). Some clones in this sample may be carry-over from other donors' samples. Sequenced material: CD8+ T cells from PBMCs.

The CDR3 loop is CASSPAGLAGVMDEQFF. CDR3 nucleotides: TGTGCCAGCAGCCCAGCGGGACTAGCGGGGGTTATGGATGAGCAGTTCTTC. The chain is built from TRBV7-2 and TRBJ2-1; 14 bases are a match to TRBD2. The V gene end was trimmed by 5 bases and the J gene end by 8 bases; junction bases not matched to a gene: 11. The CDR3 totals 17 residues. Germline CDR1 is SGHTA and CDR2 is FQGNSA.